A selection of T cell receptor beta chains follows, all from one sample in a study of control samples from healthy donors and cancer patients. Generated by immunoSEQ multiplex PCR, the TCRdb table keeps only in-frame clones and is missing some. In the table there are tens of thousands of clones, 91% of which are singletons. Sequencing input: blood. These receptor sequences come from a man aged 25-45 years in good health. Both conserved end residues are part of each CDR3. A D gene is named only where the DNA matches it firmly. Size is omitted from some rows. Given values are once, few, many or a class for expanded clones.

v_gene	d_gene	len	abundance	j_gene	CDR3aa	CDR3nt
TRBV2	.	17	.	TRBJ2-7	CASTPRVPRQGYYEQYF	TGTGCCAGCACTCCTAGGGTGCCCCGGCAGGGCTACTACGAGCAGTACTTC
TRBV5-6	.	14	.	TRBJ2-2	CASLPFANTGELFF	TGTGCCAGCCTGCCCTTTGCGAACACCGGGGAGCTGTTTTTT
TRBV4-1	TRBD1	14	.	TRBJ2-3	CASSQEDRGYTQYF	TGCGCCAGCAGCCAAGAGGACAGGGGATATACGCAGTATTTT
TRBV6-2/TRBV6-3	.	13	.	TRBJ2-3	CASSRLTTDTQYF	TGTGCCAGCAGCAGGCTAACCACAGATACGCAGTATTTT
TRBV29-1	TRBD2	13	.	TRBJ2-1	CSVGVAGVNEQFF	TGCAGCGTCGGCGTAGCGGGAGTAAATGAGCAGTTCTTC
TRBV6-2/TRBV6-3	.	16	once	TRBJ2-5	CASSYIRGSGSETQYF	TGTGCCAGCAGTTACATTCGGGGGAGTGGATCTGAGACCCAGTACTTC
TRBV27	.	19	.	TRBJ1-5	CASSLRYTGGVDSNQPQHF	TGTGCCAGCAGTTTACGGTATACGGGTGGGGTGGATAGCAATCAGCCCCAGCATTTT
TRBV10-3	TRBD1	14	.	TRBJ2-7	CAISAGQGTYEQYF	TGTGCCATCAGTGCCGGACAGGGAACCTACGAGCAGTACTTC
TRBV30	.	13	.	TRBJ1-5	CAWNGGVDQPQHF	TGTGCCTGGAATGGGGGGGTGGATCAGCCCCAGCATTTT
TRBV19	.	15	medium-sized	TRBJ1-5	CASSITWGTNQPQHF	TGTGCCAGTAGTATCACGTGGGGGACTAATCAGCCCCAGCATTTT